This T cell receptor beta chain was sequenced for a study of blood T cell repertoires in COVID-19. Sequencing used immunoSEQ multiplex PCR; TCRdb keeps in-frame clones, though not all of them. The repertoire holds some 170,000 clones, around 82% seen once, with less than 6% in the top ten. The CDR3 runs to 16 residues. The J segment lost 1 base and the V segment lost 1 base, leaving 4 bases of the junction unmatched. The germline V gene encodes CDR1 MNHNY and CDR2 SVGAGI (reference sequence). This rearrangement joins TRBV6-6 to TRBJ1-3, with 7 bases that match TRBD1. The receptor was isolated from a middle-aged man who had recovered from COVID-19. Sequenced sample: PBMCs or T cells enriched from blood (not recorded which). CDR3 loop: CASSYYRGFSGNTIYF. CDR3 in DNA: TGTGCCAGCAGTTACTACAGGGGCTTTTCTGGAAACACCATATATTTT.